This TCR beta chain was sequenced during a study of blood T cell repertoires in COVID-19. Study as a whole: Sources were T cells, B-cell-depleted T cells, or PBMCs; the material itself was cDNA or gDNA.

Adults between roughly 18 and 90 years of age took part from 24 US areas. Clinical history reported by participants formed the basis on which cohorts were assigned. The method was immunoSEQ multiplex PCR; TCRdb's version includes in-frame clones alone and lacks a portion of them. The table has a few hundred thousand clones, about nine tenths seen once. This receptor was identified in a man younger than 40 who had recovered from COVID-19. The sample comprised PBMCs or T cells enriched from blood (not recorded which).

The CDR3: CASSSRGLGANTGELFF. The DNA of the CDR3 is TGTGCCAGCAGTTCAAGGGGCCTTGGGGCTAACACCGGGGAGCTGTTTTTT. The chain carries TRBV27 and TRBJ2-2; maybe TRBD1 (5 bases). V was trimmed by 4 bases and J by 2 bases, leaving 17 bases between them. CDR1 and CDR2 (germline): MNHEY, SMNVEV (reference sequence). The CDR3 has 17 residues.